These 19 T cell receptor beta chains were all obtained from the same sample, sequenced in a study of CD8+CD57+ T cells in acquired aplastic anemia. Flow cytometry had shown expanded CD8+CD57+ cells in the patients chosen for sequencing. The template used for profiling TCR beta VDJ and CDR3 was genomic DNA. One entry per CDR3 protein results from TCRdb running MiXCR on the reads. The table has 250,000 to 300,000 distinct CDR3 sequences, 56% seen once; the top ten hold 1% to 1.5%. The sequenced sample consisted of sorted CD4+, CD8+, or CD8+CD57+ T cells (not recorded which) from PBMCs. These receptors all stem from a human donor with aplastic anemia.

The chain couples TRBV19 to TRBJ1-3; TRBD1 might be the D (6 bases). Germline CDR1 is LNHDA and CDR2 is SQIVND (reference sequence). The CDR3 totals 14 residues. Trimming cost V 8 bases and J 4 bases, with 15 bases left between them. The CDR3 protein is CASRTVARGNTIYF. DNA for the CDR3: TGTGCCAGTCGGACAGTCGCCAGAGGAAACACCATATATTTT.

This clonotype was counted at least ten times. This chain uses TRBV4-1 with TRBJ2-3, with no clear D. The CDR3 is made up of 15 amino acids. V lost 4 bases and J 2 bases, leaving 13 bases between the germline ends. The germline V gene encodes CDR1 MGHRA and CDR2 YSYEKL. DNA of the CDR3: TGCGCCAGCAGCCCATCCACAGCAATCACAGATACGCAGTATTTT. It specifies CASSPSTAITDTQYF.

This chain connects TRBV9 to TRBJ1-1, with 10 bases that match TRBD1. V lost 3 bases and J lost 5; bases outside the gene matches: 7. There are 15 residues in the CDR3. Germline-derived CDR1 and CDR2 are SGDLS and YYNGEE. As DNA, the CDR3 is TGTGCCAGCAGCGCCCCGACAGGGGGCAGGACTGAAGCTTTCTTT. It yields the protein CASSAPTGGRTEAFF.

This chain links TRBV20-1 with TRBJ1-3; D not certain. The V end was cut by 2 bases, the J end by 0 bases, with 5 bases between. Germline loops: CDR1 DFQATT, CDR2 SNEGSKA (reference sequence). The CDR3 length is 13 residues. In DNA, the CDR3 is TGCAGTGCTAGACAGAGCTCTGGAAACACCATATATTTT. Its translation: CSARQSSGNTIYF.

Written as DNA, the CDR3 is TGCGCCAGCAGGCGGAGCGTTAGGTCCTACAATGAGCAGTTCTTC. This codes for CASRRSVRSYNEQFF. The rearrangement joins TRBV5-1 to TRBJ2-1, with D uncertain. Trimming took 5 bases from V and 1 from J, leaving 13 bases between them. The CDR3 has 15 amino acids. Germline V lookup: CDR1 SGHRS, CDR2 YFSETQ.

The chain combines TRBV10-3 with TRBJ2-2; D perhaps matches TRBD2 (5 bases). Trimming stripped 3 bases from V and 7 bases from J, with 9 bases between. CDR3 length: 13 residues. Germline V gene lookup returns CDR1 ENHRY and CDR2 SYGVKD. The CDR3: CAISDEGYGELFF. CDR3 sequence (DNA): TGTGCCATCAGTGACGAGGGCTACGGGGAGCTGTTTTTT.

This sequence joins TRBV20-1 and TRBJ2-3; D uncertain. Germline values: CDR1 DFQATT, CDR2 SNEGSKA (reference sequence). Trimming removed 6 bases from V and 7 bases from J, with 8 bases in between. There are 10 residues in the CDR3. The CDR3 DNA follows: TGCAGTGCGGCTAAGAATACGCAGTATTTT. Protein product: CSAAKNTQYF.

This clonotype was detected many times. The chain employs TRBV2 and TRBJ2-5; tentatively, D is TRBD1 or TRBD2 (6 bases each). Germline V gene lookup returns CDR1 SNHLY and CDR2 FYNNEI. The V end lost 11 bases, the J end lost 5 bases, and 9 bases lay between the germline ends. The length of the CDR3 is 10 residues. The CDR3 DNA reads TGTGCCGGGGGGCAGGAGACCCAGTACTTC. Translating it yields CAGGQETQYF.

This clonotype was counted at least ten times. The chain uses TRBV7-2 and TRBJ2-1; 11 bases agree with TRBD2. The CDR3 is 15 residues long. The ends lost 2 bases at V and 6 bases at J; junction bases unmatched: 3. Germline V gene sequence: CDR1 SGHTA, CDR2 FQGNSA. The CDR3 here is CASSLLAGGGNEQFF. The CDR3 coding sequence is TGTGCCAGCAGCTTACTAGCGGGAGGTGGCAATGAGCAGTTCTTC.

DNA for the CDR3: TGTGCCAGCAGTGAAGAGGGCAGGGTAAGTCAGCCCCAGCATTTT. This codes for CASSEEGRVSQPQHF. The rearrangement joins TRBV2 to TRBJ1-5; tentative D call: TRBD1 (5 bases). Trimming shortened V by 1 base and J by 6 bases, and 13 bases separated the two germline ends. From germline, CDR1 is SNHLY and CDR2 FYNNEI. This CDR3 is built from 15 residues.

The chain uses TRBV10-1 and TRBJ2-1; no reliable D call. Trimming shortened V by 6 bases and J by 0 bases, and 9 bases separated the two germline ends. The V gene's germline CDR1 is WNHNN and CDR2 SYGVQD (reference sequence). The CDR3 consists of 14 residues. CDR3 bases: TGCGCCAGCAGAGGTTTCAGCTCCTACAATGAGCAGTTCTTC. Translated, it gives CASRGFSSYNEQFF.

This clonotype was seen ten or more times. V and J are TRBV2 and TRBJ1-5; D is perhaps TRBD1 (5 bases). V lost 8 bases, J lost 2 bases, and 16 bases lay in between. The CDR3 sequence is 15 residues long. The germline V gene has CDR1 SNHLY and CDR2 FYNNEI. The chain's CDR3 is CASGGGVRGNQPQHF. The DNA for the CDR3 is TGTGCCAGCGGGGGGGGGGTAAGGGGCAATCAGCCCCAGCATTTT.

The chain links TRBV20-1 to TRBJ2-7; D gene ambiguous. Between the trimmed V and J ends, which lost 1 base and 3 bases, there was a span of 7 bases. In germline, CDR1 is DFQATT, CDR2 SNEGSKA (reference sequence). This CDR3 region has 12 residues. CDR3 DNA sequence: TGCAGTGCTAGAGCATACAGCTACGAGCAGTACTTC. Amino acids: CSARAYSYEQYF.

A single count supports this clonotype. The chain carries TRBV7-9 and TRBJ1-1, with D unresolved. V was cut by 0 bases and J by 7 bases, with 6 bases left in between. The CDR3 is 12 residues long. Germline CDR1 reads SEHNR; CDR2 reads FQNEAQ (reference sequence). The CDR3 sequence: CASSLADGEAFF. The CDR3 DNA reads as TGTGCCAGCAGCTTAGCCGACGGTGAAGCTTTCTTT.

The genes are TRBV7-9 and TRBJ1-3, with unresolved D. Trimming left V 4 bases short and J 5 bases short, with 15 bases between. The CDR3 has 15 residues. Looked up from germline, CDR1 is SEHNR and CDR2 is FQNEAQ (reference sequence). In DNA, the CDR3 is TGTGCCAGCAGCTCGCGCCACTTCACTCGAAACACCATATATTTT. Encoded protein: CASSSRHFTRNTIYF.

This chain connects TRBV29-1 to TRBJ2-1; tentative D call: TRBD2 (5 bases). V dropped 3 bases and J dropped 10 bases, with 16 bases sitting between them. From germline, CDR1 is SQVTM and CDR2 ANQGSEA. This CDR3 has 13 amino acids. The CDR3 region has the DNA TGCAGCGTTGAGAGGGAGCGCTCATTGGAGCAGTTCTTC. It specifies CSVERERSLEQFF.

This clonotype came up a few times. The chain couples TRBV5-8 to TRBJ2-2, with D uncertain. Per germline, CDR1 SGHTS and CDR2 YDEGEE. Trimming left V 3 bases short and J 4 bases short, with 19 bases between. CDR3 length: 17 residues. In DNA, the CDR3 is TGTGCCAGCAGCTCCCCCTTTAACCCCGCGGTCACCGGGGAGCTGTTTTTT. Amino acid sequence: CASSSPFNPAVTGELFF.

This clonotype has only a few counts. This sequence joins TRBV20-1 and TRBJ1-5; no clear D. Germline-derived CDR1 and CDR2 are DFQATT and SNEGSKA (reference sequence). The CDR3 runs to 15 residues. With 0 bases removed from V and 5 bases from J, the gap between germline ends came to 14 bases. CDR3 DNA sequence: TGCAGTGCTAGAGAACGAGGGCCCAGGTATCAGCCCCAGCATTTT. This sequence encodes CSARERGPRYQPQHF.

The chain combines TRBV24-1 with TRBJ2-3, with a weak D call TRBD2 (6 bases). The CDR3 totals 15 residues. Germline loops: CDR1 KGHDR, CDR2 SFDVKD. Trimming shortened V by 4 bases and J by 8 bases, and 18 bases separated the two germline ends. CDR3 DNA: TGTGCCACCAGTGAGTTTCCAGGACTGGGAGGTACGCAGTATTTT. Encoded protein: CATSEFPGLGGTQYF.